Presented here are 16 T cell receptor beta chains from one specimen sequenced in a study of Ad26.COV2.S vaccination and SARS-CoV-2 variants. Treatment described: about 20 received Ad26.COV2.S at low or high dose, single or two shots; 5 received placebo; per-sample allocation not given. Collection of samples fell on day 63 after the first vaccine or placebo injection. Sequencing was performed with immunoSEQ multiplex PCR; in TCRdb, only in-frame clones are kept and a portion is missing. The sample carries about 440,000 clones, around 90% recorded once. This specimen consisted of peripheral blood, obtained in a trial of Ad26.COV2.S vaccine versus placebo. The receptor source for this set is a person between 18 and 65 years old who received the Ad26.COV2.S COVID-19 vaccine or a placebo.

The chain joins TRBV18 to TRBJ2-1; TRBD1 matches at 7 bases. V trimming: 2 bases; J trimming: 0 bases; junction bases outside the gene matches: 4. Looked up from germline, CDR1 is KGHSH and CDR2 is LQKENI. CDR3 length equals 16 residues. CDR3: CASSPDPGGSYNEQFF. In nucleotides, the CDR3 is TGTGCCAGCTCACCAGATCCAGGGGGCTCCTACAATGAGCAGTTCTTC.

V and J are TRBV29-1 and TRBJ2-4; D gene ambiguous. CDR1 and CDR2 (germline): SQVTM, ANQGSEA. Trimming removed 6 bases from V and 0 bases from J, with 12 bases in between. The CDR3 is made up of 14 amino acids. The CDR3 loop reads CSVLLGRAKNIQYF. CDR3 nucleotide sequence: TGCAGCGTCCTTCTGGGCAGAGCCAAAAACATTCAGTACTTC.

With respect to this clone: Other nucleotide sequences from this sample produce the same CDR3. The rearrangement uses TRBV28 and TRBJ2-5, with D unclear. The germline V and J ends were trimmed by 2 bases and 3 bases, with 1 base remaining between them. CDR3 length equals 11 residues. Germline V gene sequence: CDR1 MDHEN, CDR2 SYDVKM. The CDR3 bases are TGTGCCAGCAGTTTAGAAGAGACCCAGTACTTC. It yields the protein CASSLEETQYF.

The rearrangement links TRBV5-8 to TRBJ1-2; D remains ambiguous. Trimming removed 0 bases from V and 4 bases from J, with 7 bases in between. Germline CDR1 is SGHTS and CDR2 is YDEGEE. The CDR3 extends over 13 amino acids. The DNA for the CDR3 is TGTGCCAGCAGCTTGGAAGCGGTCTATGGCTACACCTTC. It yields the protein CASSLEAVYGYTF.

The chain joins TRBV15 to TRBJ1-4, with TRBD1 matching over 9 bases. Looked up from germline, CDR1 is LNHNV and CDR2 is YYDKDF (reference sequence). CDR3 length: 14 residues. V lost 5 bases and J lost 8; bases outside the gene matches: 6. The CDR3 nucleotides are TGTGCCACCAGCCGGACAGGGGATGGGGAAAAACTGTTTTTT. Amino acids: CATSRTGDGEKLFF.

This chain connects TRBV6-5 to TRBJ2-5, with D unresolved. Germline CDR1 and CDR2: MNHEY and SVGAGI. The CDR3 covers 13 residues. The germline V and J ends were trimmed by 7 bases and 6 bases, with 15 bases remaining between them. The CDR3 region is CASKVPSGQTQYF. CDR3 nucleotide sequence: TGTGCCAGCAAGGTCCCTTCGGGCCAGACCCAGTACTTC.

The chain employs TRBV27 and TRBJ2-7, with 10 bases aligning to TRBD1. This CDR3 is built from 16 residues. Germline CDR1 MNHEY, CDR2 SMNVEV (reference sequence). V shed 5 bases, J shed 2 bases, and the junction held 9 bases outside the gene matches. CDR3 residues: CASSQTGTGAPYEQYF. In DNA form, the CDR3 reads TGTGCCAGCAGTCAAACCGGGACAGGGGCCCCCTACGAGCAGTACTTC.

The chain joins TRBV7-9 to TRBJ2-7, with TRBD1 identical over 9 bases. This CDR3 region has 16 residues. V was clipped by 5 bases and J by 0 bases; unmatched bases: 8. From germline, CDR1 is SEHNR and CDR2 FQNEAQ (reference sequence). CDR3 DNA: TGTGCCAGCAGCGGGCCGGGACAGGGTAACTCCTACGAGCAGTACTTC. Protein: CASSGPGQGNSYEQYF.

V gene TRBV6-2 or TRBV6-3 combines with J gene TRBJ2-7, with D tentatively TRBD1 or TRBD2 (5 bases each). V lost 0 bases and J lost 2, with 14 bases in between. This CDR3 is 16 amino acids long. CDR1 is MNHEY and CDR2 is SVGEGT in the germline V gene. As DNA, the CDR3 is TGTGCCAGCAGTTACTCACCCGGGACCCTCCCCTACGAGCAGTACTTC. Amino acid sequence: CASSYSPGTLPYEQYF.

The chain's CDR3 is CASSSNTEAFF. CDR3 DNA sequence: TGTGCCAGCAGCTCTAACACTGAAGCTTTCTTT. J is TRBJ1-1 and V is TRBV7-8; D not certain. The CDR3 loop spans 11 amino acids. Per germline, CDR1 SGHVS and CDR2 FQNEAQ. Deletions cut 4 bases from V and 2 bases from J, with 2 bases between. The full variable domain, its missing parts supplied by reference TRBV7-8 and TRBJ1-1, is GAGVSQSPRYKVAKRGQDVALRCDPISGHVSLFWYQQALGQGPEFLTYFQNEAQLDKSGLPSDRFFAERPEGSVSTLKIQRTQQEDSAVYLCASSSNTEAFFGQGTRLTVV.

CDR3 in DNA: TGTGCCACACAACAGGGGACGGCTGAAGCTTTCTTT. Amino acids: CATQQGTAEAFF. This chain links TRBV30 with TRBJ1-1, with 7 nucleotides matching TRBD1. Germline V gene lookup returns CDR1 GTSNPN and CDR2 SVGIG (reference sequence). After removal of 8 bases from V and 6 bases from J, the junction contained 9 bases not matched to a gene. CDR3 length: 12 residues.

In its sample, this clone was seen a few times. The identical CDR3 is also encoded by other nucleotide sequences in the sample. V gene TRBV29-1 combines with J gene TRBJ2-7; TRBD1 might be the D (6 bases). The CDR3 is 12 residues long. With 5 bases removed from V and 4 bases from J, the gap between germline ends came to 12 bases. The germline gives CDR1 SQVTM, CDR2 ANQGSEA. The CDR3 DNA reads as TGCAGCGTTCAACAGGGTGCGTACGAGCAGTACTTC. This sequence encodes CSVQQGAYEQYF.

In regard to this clone: One end of the junction fails to match germline, which may point to a read error. V and J are TRBV3-1 (or the pseudogene TRBV3-2) and TRBJ2-5; TRBD2 aligns across 11 bases. The germline CDR1 and CDR2 sequences are LGHDT and YNNKEL (reference sequence). The CDR3 is 13 residues long. In DNA, the CDR3 is TGTGCCAGCAGCCAGAAACTAGCGGGGGCCCATCACTTC. Protein sequence: CASSQKLAGAHHF.

This chain uses TRBV11-3 with TRBJ2-1; D is unclear. Trimming took 0 bases from V and 3 from J, leaving 3 bases between them. Germline loops: CDR1 SGHNT, CDR2 YENEEA. The CDR3 runs to 13 residues. The CDR3 reads CASSLDDYNEQFF. The CDR3 DNA is TGTGCCAGCAGCTTAGACGACTACAATGAGCAGTTCTTC.

V is TRBV28 and J is TRBJ1-3; D unclear. Looked up from germline, CDR1 is MDHEN and CDR2 is SYDVKM. The CDR3 extends over 11 amino acids. Trimming took off 11 bases at V and 2 bases at J, with 7 bases between the two ends. The CDR3 loop is CAVGPGNTIYF. DNA for the CDR3: TGTGCCGTGGGCCCTGGAAACACCATATATTTT.

The V gene is TRBV19, the J gene TRBJ2-7; 10 nucleotides match TRBD2. The germline V gene has CDR1 LNHDA and CDR2 SQIVND (reference sequence). V trimming: 1 base; J trimming: 0 bases; junction bases outside the gene matches: 9. The CDR3 loop spans 18 amino acids. The CDR3 sequence: CASSIGPSGSSGSYEQYF. As DNA, the CDR3 is TGTGCCAGTAGTATAGGGCCTAGCGGGAGTTCGGGCTCCTACGAGCAGTACTTC.